This entry lists 12 T cell receptor beta chains sequenced from one sample in a study of PD-1 blockade in classical Hodgkin lymphoma. Using immunoSEQ multiplex PCR, the repertoire was profiled, and TCRdb retains in-frame clones only, with some absent. The sample has tens of thousands of clones; 72% are singletons. As to time point: cycle 4 day 1 (C4D1), after around six weeks of nivolumab. Every patient experienced relapse after autologous stem cell transplantation, and brentuximab vedotin exposure varied. Sequencing used peripheral blood mononuclear cells (PBMCs), obtained before the fourth cycle of nivolumab. Receptors originate from a human donor with classical Hodgkin lymphoma.

The V call is TRBV11-2, the J call TRBJ2-1; the D is unclear. The CDR3 is made up of 13 amino acids. Trimming took 3 bases from V and 6 from J, leaving 9 bases between them. The germline V gene has CDR1 SGHAT and CDR2 FQNNGV. The CDR3 bases are TGTGCCAGCAGCTTGGGCTGGGGCAATGAGCAGTTCTTC. Residues: CASSLGWGNEQFF. The whole variable domain, filled in from reference TRBV11-2 and TRBJ2-1, reads EAGVAQSPRYKIIEKRQSVAFWCNPISGHATLYWYQQILGQGPKLLIQFQNNGVVDDSQLPKDRFSAERLKGVDSTLKIQPAKLEDSAVYLCASSLGWGNEQFFGPGTRLTVL.

The gene calls are TRBV18 and TRBJ1-2, with unresolved D. Trimming took 1 base from V and 4 from J, leaving 16 bases between them. CDR1 is KGHSH and CDR2 is LQKENI in the germline V gene. The length of the CDR3 is 16 residues. CDR3 nucleotide sequence: TGTGCCAGCTCACCACAAACAGCCGGGCCCTTCTATGGCTACACCTTC. Its protein is CASSPQTAGPFYGYTF.

This chain uses TRBV27 with TRBJ2-3, with TRBD1 matching over 11 bases. The CDR3 runs 15 residues. Germline lookup yields CDR1 MNHEY and CDR2 SMNVEV (reference sequence). Germline trimming cut 5 bases from V and 5 bases from J; bases unmatched to any gene: 6. Here the CDR3 reads CASSTPGQGEDTQYF. The CDR3 DNA reads as TGTGCCAGCAGTACACCGGGACAGGGGGAAGATACGCAGTATTTT.

This CDR3 reads CASQGGGTFPYGYTF. The CDR3 coding sequence is TGTGCCAGCCAAGGGGGCGGGACATTTCCTTATGGCTACACCTTC. The J gene is TRBJ1-2, the V gene TRBV25-1; TRBD1 matches at 7 bases. This CDR3 is built from 15 residues. From germline, CDR1 is MGHDK and CDR2 SYGVNS. Trimming took 8 bases from V and 5 from J; bases not matched to a gene: 14.

The chain recombines TRBV27 with TRBJ1-2, with TRBD1 matching 7 bases. J gave up 8 bases and V 7 bases, and 16 bases lay outside the gene matches. In germline, CDR1 is MNHEY, CDR2 SMNVEV (reference sequence). This CDR3 comprises 15 residues. The CDR3 spells CASTYIPQGSNGYTF. CDR3 bases: TGTGCCAGCACTTACATCCCACAGGGGTCCAACGGCTACACCTTC.

There are a few counts of this clone. V is TRBV27 and J is TRBJ1-5; D gene unclear. Germline loops: CDR1 MNHEY, CDR2 SMNVEV (reference sequence). Between the trimmed V and J ends, which lost 3 bases and 0 bases, there was a span of 9 bases. The CDR3 has 15 amino acids. CDR3 protein: CASSFARDSNQPQHF. The CDR3 nucleotides read TGTGCCAGCAGTTTTGCTCGGGATAGCAATCAGCCCCAGCATTTT.

The V gene is TRBV6-5, the J gene TRBJ2-7; 7 nucleotides match TRBD2. The CDR3 is 14 residues long. V trimming: 2 bases; J trimming: 3 bases; junction bases outside the gene matches: 4. Germline CDR1 MNHEY, CDR2 SVGAGI. CDR3 sequence: CASSYSGAYYEQYF. CDR3 nucleotide sequence: TGTGCCAGCAGTTACAGCGGGGCCTACTACGAGCAGTACTTC.

The V gene is TRBV19, the J gene TRBJ2-1; 9 nucleotides line up with TRBD2. After removal of 5 bases from V and 4 bases from J, the junction contained 6 bases not matched to a gene. The CDR3 is 15 amino acids. The germline V gene encodes CDR1 LNHDA and CDR2 SQIVND (reference sequence). CDR3 bases: TGTGCCAGTAGTGTTAGCGGGGGTTCTTACAATGAGCAGTTCTTC. Protein product: CASSVSGGSYNEQFF.

The rearrangement joins TRBV9 to TRBJ1-2, with D possibly TRBD1 on 6 matching bases. The V end was cut by 6 bases, the J end by 2 bases, with 14 bases between. The CDR3 spans 14 residues. The V gene's germline CDR1 is SGDLS and CDR2 YYNGEE. In DNA form, the CDR3 reads TGTGCCAGCACGGAAGGGGGGACGAACTATGGCTACACCTTC. Protein sequence: CASTEGGTNYGYTF.

V usage is TRBV7-2 and J usage is TRBJ1-2; unclear D gene. There are 15 residues in the CDR3. The germline V and J ends were trimmed by 1 base and 8 bases, with 17 bases remaining between them. Germline-derived CDR1 and CDR2 are SGHTA and FQGNSA. The CDR3 is CASSLERWGGDGYTF. Written as DNA, the CDR3 is TGTGCCAGCAGCTTAGAGCGGTGGGGTGGCGACGGCTACACCTTC. The whole variable domain, filled in from reference TRBV7-2 and TRBJ1-2, reads GAGVSQSPSNKVTEKGKDVELRCDPISGHTALYWYRQSLGQGLEFLIYFQGNSAPDKSGLPSDRFSAERTGGSVSTLTIQRTQQEDSAVYLCASSLERWGGDGYTFGSGTRLTVV.

The gene calls are TRBV28 and TRBJ2-7; D is perhaps TRBD1 or TRBD2 (5 bases each). CDR3 size: 14 residues. Trimming pared 8 bases from V and 12 bases from J, leaving 26 bases between. Germline CDR1 and CDR2: MDHEN and SYDVKM. DNA for the CDR3: TGTGCCAGCGGGGGACGTGCCTTAGCTGCTTTGGGGTACTTC. Translated: CASGGRALAALGYF.

The rearrangement uses TRBV7-2 and TRBJ2-1, with 9 bases identical to TRBD1. J was trimmed by 3 bases and V by 5 bases; bases with no gene match: 2. Germline V CDR1 and CDR2: SGHTA, FQGNSA. This CDR3 is built from 14 residues. The CDR3 nucleotides are TGTGCCAGCAGCCTGACAGGGGGCTACAATGAGCAGTTCTTC. Its protein is CASSLTGGYNEQFF.